This entry features one T cell receptor (beta chain) sequence. Its antigen remains unknown. The sample comes from a study of OX40 agonist ivuxolimab in advanced cancers. Study background: Prior therapy, whether anti-PD-1, anti-PD-L1 or anti-CTLA-4, was allowed, and 40% had some. Points from the study as a whole: Circulating CD4+ and CD8+ T cells showed clonal expansion by week 6 at 0.1 to 3.0 mg/kg.

The germline V and J ends were trimmed by 2 bases and 5 bases, with 12 bases remaining between them. The CDR3 is 15 amino acids. Germline assignment: CDR1 SGHVS and CDR2 FQNEAQ. The method was immunoSEQ multiplex PCR; TCRdb's version includes in-frame clones alone and lacks a portion of them. Among more than 35,000 clones, 80% to 85% were seen once, and the ten largest hold around 9.3%. The sample in question was CD4+ or CD8+ T cells sorted from blood, obtained in a trial of the OX40 agonist ivuxolimab. The rearrangement links TRBV7-8 to TRBJ1-4; TRBD1 is a possible D gene (5 bases). This TCR was sampled from an adult with an advanced solid tumor such as melanoma, head and neck, liver or kidney cancer. The DNA for the CDR3 is TGTGCCAGCAGCTTAAGACCAGGGCCGAATGAAAAACTGTTTTTT. Amino acid sequence: CASSLRPGPNEKLFF.